Listed below are T cell receptor beta chains from one sample, sequenced in a study of CD8 T cells in ankylosing spondylitis. In TCRdb, the 5' RACE reads were re-called with MiXCR into one record per CDR3 protein. The sample holds 390,000 or so distinct CDR3 sequences; approximately 20% are singletons and the top ten take less than 20%. The source material was blood, either unsorted or a sorted T cell fraction (not recorded which). The receptors shown here come from a male donor with ankylosing spondylitis. The CDR3 runs from the conserved cysteine through the conserved F or W. A D gene is named only where the DNA matches it firmly. Part of the rows lack a size; the others show once, few, many or a class for expanded clones.

clone_size j_call v_call d_call cdr3_aa cdr3_nt
few TRBJ2-3 TRBV12-3/TRBV12-4 - CASSSTPQRTDTQYF TGTGCCAGCAGTTCGACACCCCAGAGGACAGATACGCAGTATTTT
- TRBJ2-2 TRBV3-1 TRBD1 CASSQGDRNTGELFF TGTGCCAGCAGCCAAGGGGACAGGAACACCGGGGAGCTGTTTTTT
- TRBJ2-2 TRBV3-1 TRBD2 CASTRTSGERELFF TGTGCCAGCACCAGGACTAGCGGCGAAAGGGAGCTGTTTTTT
few TRBJ2-5 TRBV5-1 - CASSPNGREETQYF TGCGCCAGCAGCCCCAACGGCAGAGAAGAGACCCAGTACTTC
few TRBJ2-1 TRBV4-2 TRBD2 CASSQVGLAEGRGEQFF TGTGCCAGCAGCCAAGTCGGGTTAGCGGAGGGGAGGGGTGAGCAGTTCTTC
few TRBJ2-1 TRBV11-1 TRBD1 CASSLGPGTGAYYNEQFF TGTGCCAGCAGCTTAGGTCCGGGTACAGGGGCCTACTACAATGAGCAGTTCTTC
- TRBJ2-3 TRBV4-1 TRBD2 CASSQVAAGGTDTQYF TGCGCCAGCAGCCAAGTTGCGGCGGGAGGCACAGATACGCAGTATTTT
few TRBJ2-1 TRBV19 TRBD2 CASSIREGSYNEQFF TGTGCCAGTAGTATACGGGAGGGATCCTACAATGAGCAGTTCTTC
- TRBJ2-1 TRBV12-3/TRBV12-4 TRBD1 CASSLAGQHHNEQFF TGTGCCAGCAGTTTAGCGGGACAGCATCACAATGAGCAGTTCTTC
few TRBJ2-4 TRBV2 TRBD1 CASSSPPGQGPLQYF TGTGCCAGCAGTTCACCACCGGGACAGGGGCCGCTTCAGTACTTC
few TRBJ2-1 TRBV5-5 TRBD2 CASSLDASGSYNEQFF TGTGCCAGCAGCTTGGATGCTAGCGGGAGCTACAATGAGCAGTTCTTC
few TRBJ2-3 TRBV9 - CASSERRGRRGTDTQYF TGTGCCAGCAGCGAACGTCGTGGGCGGAGGGGGACAGATACGCAGTATTTT
few TRBJ2-1 TRBV6-2/TRBV6-3 - CASSYTRGSNEQFF TGTGCCAGCAGTTACACAAGGGGCTCCAATGAGCAGTTCTTC
- TRBJ2-7 TRBV3-1 - CASSQVVSLEQYF TGTGCCAGCAGCCAAGTAGTAAGCCTCGAGCAGTACTTC
few TRBJ2-1 TRBV12-3/TRBV12-4 - CASSFGDGAYNEQFF TGTGCCAGCAGTTTCGGCGACGGAGCCTACAATGAGCAGTTCTTC
- TRBJ2-1 TRBV12-3/TRBV12-4 - CASSPRESRVNNEQFF TGTGCCAGCAGCCCCCGAGAGAGCAGGGTTAACAATGAGCAGTTCTTC
few TRBJ2-7 TRBV7-8 - CASSLVQYQYEQYF TGTGCCAGCAGCTTAGTCCAGTACCAGTACGAGCAGTACTTC
few TRBJ2-5 TRBV21-1 - CASSDDLRSETQYF TGTGCCAGCAGCGACGATCTTCGGAGTGAGACCCAGTACTTC
few TRBJ1-2 TRBV7-3 - CASSLTSGQPNTF TGTGCCAGCAGCTTAACGTCGGGACAACCGAACACCTTC
once TRBJ2-1 TRBV11-2 TRBD2 CASSPGTGAGYNEQFF TGTGCCAGCAGCCCCGGGACGGGAGCGGGGTACAATGAGCAGTTCTTC
- TRBJ2-1 TRBV6-5 - CASSYSVTRGISYNEQFF TGTGCCAGCAGTTACTCGGTAACCCGGGGCATCTCCTACAATGAGCAGTTCTTC
- TRBJ2-6 TRBV6-1 - CASSSRAPGVLTF TGTGCCAGCAGCTCCCGGGCCCCAGGCGTCCTGACTTTC
few TRBJ2-1 TRBV20-1 - CSAQPPLRDEQFF TGCAGTGCCCAACCCCCCCTGCGGGATGAGCAGTTCTTC
- TRBJ1-2 TRBV2 TRBD1 CASAGQGPFYGYTF TGTGCCAGCGCCGGACAGGGTCCTTTCTATGGCTACACCTTC
- TRBJ2-1 TRBV10-3 TRBD2 CAISVQREGQNEQFF TGTGCCATCAGTGTCCAGCGGGAGGGCCAAAATGAGCAGTTCTTC
- TRBJ2-7 TRBV20-1 - CSARPPGRISYEQYF TGCAGTGCTAGGCCCCCGGGACGGATTTCCTACGAGCAGTACTTC
- TRBJ2-7 TRBV5-1 TRBD1 CASSQGQWITYEQYF TGCGCCAGCAGCCAGGGACAGTGGATAACCTACGAGCAGTACTTC
- TRBJ2-2 TRBV7-8 - CASSRLAGATGELFF TGTGCCAGCAGCCGACTAGCAGGGGCCACCGGGGAGCTGTTTTTT
few TRBJ1-6 TRBV12-3/TRBV12-4 TRBD1 CASRPPGQGFSPLHF TGTGCCAGCAGACCTCCGGGACAGGGTTTTTCACCCCTCCACTTT
- TRBJ2-5 TRBV24-1 - CATSDAGAGSETQYF TGTGCCACCAGTGATGCCGGGGCCGGGTCAGAGACCCAGTACTTC
few TRBJ2-5 TRBV11-2 TRBD2 CASSLDQRTSKETQYF TGTGCCAGCAGCTTAGATCAGAGGACTAGTAAGGAGACCCAGTACTTC
- TRBJ2-1 TRBV4-1 TRBD2 CASSQELGGGRYNEQFF TGCGCCAGCAGCCAAGAGCTGGGGGGAGGGCGGTACAATGAGCAGTTCTTC
few TRBJ2-1 TRBV5-1 - CASSASTTYNEQFF TGCGCCAGCAGCGCCAGCACCACCTACAATGAGCAGTTCTTC
- TRBJ1-2 TRBV7-9 - CASSFTGIQGYTF TGTGCCAGCAGCTTTACAGGGATCCAGGGCTACACCTTC
few TRBJ2-1 TRBV5-5 TRBD2 CASSLPGLAGVLGEQFF TGTGCCAGCAGCTTGCCGGGACTAGCGGGAGTGTTGGGTGAGCAGTTCTTC
few TRBJ2-2 TRBV7-2 - CASSPTLNTGELFF TGTGCCAGCAGCCCGACTCTGAACACCGGGGAGCTGTTTTTT
- TRBJ2-7 TRBV20-1 - CSAIQGQGGYEQYF TGCAGTGCTATACAGGGCCAGGGTGGCTACGAGCAGTACTTC
- TRBJ2-3 TRBV11-2 - CASSLDTLTDTQYF TGTGCCAGCAGCTTAGATACCCTCACAGATACGCAGTATTTT
- TRBJ1-2 TRBV4-1 - CASSQDATENYGYTF TGCGCCAGCAGCCAAGATGCGACGGAGAACTATGGCTACACCTTC
many TRBJ2-7 TRBV28 TRBD2 CASSLEDTSGRKGYEQYF TGTGCCAGCAGCCTAGAGGACACTAGCGGGAGAAAGGGCTACGAGCAGTACTTC
few TRBJ1-1 TRBV7-2 TRBD1 CASSRQGSTEAFF TGTGCCAGCAGTCGACAGGGATCCACTGAAGCTTTCTTT
few TRBJ2-1 TRBV4-3 - CASSPRTLPNEQFF TGCGCCAGCAGCCCAAGAACCCTCCCCAATGAGCAGTTCTTC
- TRBJ2-5 TRBV12-3/TRBV12-4 TRBD2 CASRVAGGETQYF TGTGCCAGCAGAGTAGCGGGAGGAGAGACCCAGTACTTC
- TRBJ2-1 TRBV18 - CASSPVAPPHNEQFF TGTGCCAGCTCACCAGTAGCGCCCCCCCACAATGAGCAGTTCTTC
few TRBJ2-4 TRBV20-1 - CSASPDFLAKNIQYF TGCAGTGCTAGTCCTGATTTTTTAGCCAAAAACATTCAGTACTTC
- TRBJ2-2 TRBV9 - CASTPRPNPANTGELFF TGTGCCAGCACCCCTCGACCTAACCCTGCGAACACCGGGGAGCTGTTTTTT
- TRBJ2-5 TRBV5-1 TRBD2 CASSRRGAWETQYF TGCGCCAGCAGCCGGCGGGGGGCATGGGAGACCCAGTACTTC
few TRBJ2-7 TRBV5-1 TRBD1 CASSWGQGLSEQYF TGCGCCAGCAGCTGGGGACAGGGGCTTAGCGAGCAGTACTTC
few TRBJ2-5 TRBV20-1 TRBD2 CSARDGGRAIETQYF TGCAGTGCTAGAGATGGCGGGAGGGCCATAGAGACCCAGTACTTC
- TRBJ2-1 TRBV28 TRBD2 CASSSYERGRYNEQFF TGTGCCAGCAGTTCCTATGAGCGGGGGCGTTACAATGAGCAGTTCTTC
- TRBJ1-3 TRBV5-1 - CASSWDLSGNTIYF TGCGCCAGCAGCTGGGACCTCTCTGGAAACACCATATATTTT
few TRBJ2-1 TRBV28 - CATLLLNEQFF TGTGCCACCCTTTTGCTCAATGAGCAGTTCTTC
few TRBJ2-6 TRBV12-3/TRBV12-4 TRBD1 CASSFMTGQGTSGANVLTF TGTGCCAGCAGCTTCATGACAGGACAGGGAACCTCTGGGGCCAACGTCCTGACTTTC
- TRBJ1-2 TRBV20-1 TRBD1 CSARDLGQGAGGYTF TGCAGTGCTAGAGATTTGGGACAGGGGGCTGGTGGCTACACCTTC
few TRBJ2-2 TRBV5-1 - CASSGRQAANTGELFF TGCGCCAGCAGCGGCCGACAGGCTGCTAACACCGGGGAGCTGTTTTTT
few TRBJ2-2 TRBV21-1 - CASSASVSGGNAGELFF TGTGCCAGCAGCGCCAGCGTATCGGGGGGTAATGCCGGGGAGCTGTTTTTT
- TRBJ1-1 TRBV30 - CAWSAGRPFGDTEAFF TGTGCCTGGAGTGCGGGACGCCCTTTTGGGGACACTGAAGCTTTCTTT
few TRBJ1-2 TRBV5-5 - CASSQIPGVGLDGYTF TGTGCCAGCAGCCAAATACCGGGGGTCGGATTAGATGGCTACACCTTC
few TRBJ1-5 TRBV6-1 - CASSVGGVGNQPQHF TGTGCCAGCAGTGTAGGGGGAGTAGGCAACCAGCCCCAGCATTTT
few TRBJ2-3 TRBV19 - CASRNKGAFGGDTQYF TGTGCCAGTCGAAACAAAGGGGCTTTCGGTGGAGATACGCAGTATTTT